A single sample is the source of the 26 T cell receptor beta chains below, sequenced in a study of read filtering for tumor transcriptome and immune sequencing. Molecular barcoded adaptors covering alpha/delta and beta/gamma chains were used on roughly 370 ng RNA. TCRdb re-called the reads through MiXCR, storing one row per CDR3 protein. The sample has 90,000 to 95,000 distinct CDR3 sequences, about 22% seen once. The source material was a population of CD138-negative cells sorted from bone marrow. Every receptor here comes from a donor at least 40 years old with multiple myeloma.

This clonotype was observed many times. V is TRBV3-1 and J is TRBJ2-2; D remains ambiguous. Germline CDR1 and CDR2: LGHDT and YNNKEL (reference sequence). There are 16 residues in the CDR3. Trimming took off 4 bases at V and 1 base at J, with 13 bases between the two ends. The CDR3 spells CASSPQRIGNTGELFF. The CDR3 region has the DNA TGTGCCAGCAGCCCCCAAAGGATCGGGAACACCGGGGAGCTGTTTTTT.

This clonotype was seen a handful of times. The V and J genes are TRBV11-3 and TRBJ2-2; possible D gene TRBD1, 5 bases. V shed 5 bases and J shed 0 bases, with 10 bases lying between them. This CDR3 has 15 residues. Germline V lookup: CDR1 SGHNT, CDR2 YENEEA. The DNA for the CDR3 is TGTGCCAGCAGCCGAACAGGCTCGAACACCGGGGAGCTGTTTTTT. Translation gives CASSRTGSNTGELFF.

Details on this clonotype: This could be a read error, since a much larger clone is one nucleotide away. The rearrangement links TRBV28 to TRBJ2-7; TRBD1 or TRBD2 may be the D gene (5 bases each). V was clipped by 4 bases and J by 2 bases, with 15 bases between them. CDR3 length equals 15 residues. Germline-derived CDR1 and CDR2 are MDHEN and SYDVKM. CDR3 nucleotide sequence: TGTGCCAGCAGTTCGCCCGGGACGGGGACCTACGAGCAGTACTTC. This sequence encodes CASSSPGTGTYEQYF. The variable domain in full, completed from reference TRBV28 and TRBJ2-7, reads DVKVTQSSRYLVKRTGEKVFLECVQDMDHENMFWYRQDPGLGLRLIYFSYDVKMKEKGDIPEGYSVSREKKERFSLILESASTNQTSMYLCASSSPGTGTYEQYFGPGTRLTVT.

This clonotype was recorded at least ten times. The chain links TRBV6-5 to TRBJ2-3, with 10 bases identical to TRBD2. From germline, CDR1 is MNHEY and CDR2 SVGAGI. This CDR3 has 14 amino acids. V shed 6 bases, J shed 4 bases, and the junction held 4 bases outside the gene matches. The CDR3 loop reads CASSLAGGPDTQYF. The CDR3 bases are TGTGCCAGCAGCTTAGCGGGGGGTCCAGATACGCAGTATTTT.

This clonotype has more than one count but fewer than ten. The rearrangement uses TRBV5-6 and TRBJ2-2; no clear D gene. Looked up from germline, CDR1 is SGHDT and CDR2 is YYEEEE. This CDR3 has 14 amino acids. V was cut by 3 bases and J by 4 bases, with 10 bases left in between. This CDR3 reads CASSYLGFTGELFF. The CDR3 nucleotides read TGTGCCAGCAGCTATCTAGGGTTCACCGGGGAGCTGTTTTTT.

Comments on this clonotype: A read error may be the cause here, since a much bigger clone is one base away. The chain has TRBV5-1 and TRBJ2-7; no reliable D call. Germline assignment: CDR1 SGHRS and CDR2 YFSETQ. The CDR3 spans 14 residues. The V end lost 1 base, the J end lost 5 bases, and 13 bases lay between the germline ends. The CDR3 reads CASSLLGFRDEQYF. In nucleotides, the CDR3 is TGCGCCAGCAGCTTGCTAGGGTTTCGCGACGAGCAGTACTTC.

This clonotype was detected only a few times. The chain couples TRBV13 to TRBJ2-7, with TRBD1 matching over 12 bases. Trimming at V came to 6 bases and at J to 6 bases, leaving 12 bases not matched to a gene. The CDR3 covers 16 residues. Germline V gene data show CDR1 as PRHDT and CDR2 as FYEKMQ (reference sequence). The CDR3 here is CASSSITGTGGREQYF. CDR3 DNA sequence: TGTGCCAGCAGTTCGATTACCGGGACAGGGGGCCGCGAGCAGTACTTC.

The gene calls are TRBV28 and TRBJ2-3; D remains unclear. The germline gives CDR1 MDHEN, CDR2 SYDVKM. V was shortened by 8 bases and J by 8 bases, with 17 bases between the two germline ends. This CDR3 is 13 amino acids long. CDR3 bases: TGTGCCAGCCGAGGCGTGGTATCCGGTACGCAGTATTTT. Translation: CASRGVVSGTQYF.

This clonotype was seen many times. The chain has TRBV6-2 or TRBV6-3 and TRBJ1-5; D is uncertain. Germline V lookup: CDR1 MNHEY, CDR2 SVGEGT. The V end lost 1 base, the J end lost 7 bases, and 5 bases lay between the germline ends. CDR3 length: 12 residues. The CDR3 here is CASSYFSQPQHF. CDR3 in DNA: TGTGCCAGCAGTTACTTTTCCCAGCCCCAGCATTTT.

This clonotype was counted many times. The V gene is TRBV6-6, the J gene TRBJ2-1; D possibly uses TRBD1 or TRBD2 (5 bases each). V was pared by 2 bases and J by 3 bases, with 11 bases between. Germline CDR1 and CDR2: MNHNY and SVGAGI (reference sequence). The CDR3 spans 15 residues. CDR3 region: CASSYGTAFYNEQFF. The CDR3 DNA reads TGTGCCAGCAGTTACGGGACCGCTTTCTACAATGAGCAGTTCTTC.

The V and J genes are TRBV7-3 and TRBJ1-1, with D tentatively TRBD1 (6 bases). The CDR3 runs 12 residues. Looked up from germline, CDR1 is SGHTA and CDR2 is FQGTGA. V shed 5 bases and J shed 13 bases, with 17 bases lying between them. CDR3 sequence reads: CASSGGGPVVFF. In nucleotides, the CDR3 is TGTGCCAGCAGCGGGGGGGGGCCCGTAGTTTTCTTT.

In the case of this clonotype: This may come from a read error, since a much larger clone is one base off. This chain joins TRBV7-9 and TRBJ2-1, with D perhaps TRBD1 (5 bases). The CDR3 sequence is 15 residues long. V was trimmed by 7 bases and J by 11 bases, leaving 24 bases between them. Germline CDR1 reads SEHNR; CDR2 reads FQNEAQ (reference sequence). The CDR3 reads CASIVSRWGLDKQFF. CDR3 nucleotide sequence: TGTGCCAGCATCGTTTCACGGTGGGGCCTCGATAAGCAGTTCTTC.

This clonotype was recorded many times. The CDR3 coding sequence is TGCGCCAGCAGCTCCCAACCGGGACAACACACTGAAGCTTTCTTT. Residues: CASSSQPGQHTEAFF. The chain has TRBV5-1 and TRBJ1-1, with D possibly TRBD1 on 6 matching bases. V lost 3 bases, J lost 3 bases, and 15 bases lay in between. The CDR3 consists of 15 residues. The germline CDR1 and CDR2 sequences are SGHRS and YFSETQ. The whole variable domain, filled in from reference TRBV5-1 and TRBJ1-1, reads KAGVTQTPRYLIKTRGQQVTLSCSPISGHRSVSWYQQTPGQGLQFLFEYFSETQRNKGNFPGRFSGRQFSNSRSEMNVSTLELGDSALYLCASSSQPGQHTEAFFGQGTRLTVV.

A few counts support this clonotype. This rearrangement joins TRBV7-2 to TRBJ1-5, with D hard to call. V gave up 4 bases and J gave up 3 bases, with 7 bases separating them. In germline, CDR1 is SGHTA, CDR2 FQGNSA. The CDR3 runs 13 residues. The DNA of the CDR3 is TGTGCCAGCAGCTCGCCCTTCAATCAGCCCCAGCATTTT. It encodes CASSSPFNQPQHF.

This clonotype was found once. This may stem from a read error, because a much larger clone lies one nucleotide away. This rearrangement joins TRBV20-1 to TRBJ1-1; 7 nucleotides match TRBD1. CDR3 length: 14 amino acids. Germline CDR1 reads DFQATT; CDR2 reads SNEGSKA (reference sequence). The CDR3 DNA follows: TGCAGTGCTAGAGGCCAGGGGGTTTACACTGAAGCTCTCTTT. Residues: CSARGQGVYTEALF.

This clonotype has a single count. At one boundary the junction diverges from the germline segment, which might be a read error. The CDR3: CASGLAVNQPQHF. In nucleotides, the CDR3 is TGTGCCAGCGGCTTAGCGGTCAATCAGCCCCAGCATTTT. The V call is TRBV7-2, the J call TRBJ1-5, with unresolved D. Germline CDR1 and CDR2: SGHTA and FQGNSA. CDR3 length: 13 amino acids. Drawing the rest from reference TRBV7-2 and TRBJ1-5, the complete variable domain is GAGVSQSPSNKVTEKGKDVELRCDPISGHTALYWYRQSLGQGLEFLIYFQGNSAPDKSGLPSDRFSAERTGGSVSTLTIQRTQQEDSAVYLCASGLAVNQPQHFGDGTRLSIL.

The rearrangement uses TRBV5-1 and TRBJ2-3, with no clear D. The CDR3 consists of 13 residues. V lost 4 bases and J lost 4, with 10 bases in between. Germline V gene sequence: CDR1 SGHRS, CDR2 YFSETQ. The CDR3 region has the DNA TGCGCCAGCAGCCCCCAATGGGCAGATACGCAGTATTTT. Amino acids: CASSPQWADTQYF.

Many counts were recorded for this clonotype. The V gene is TRBV5-1, the J gene TRBJ2-5, with TRBD2 matching over 9 bases. V trimming: 0 bases; J trimming: 4 bases; junction bases outside the gene matches: 7. The CDR3 consists of 16 residues. Germline CDR1 and CDR2: SGHRS and YFSETQ. The CDR3 coding sequence is TGCGCCAGCAGCTTGGCGGTAGCGGGGGTCGGAGAGACCCAGTACTTC. This sequence encodes CASSLAVAGVGETQYF.

A remark on this clonotype: One base separates it from a far larger clone, so it is likely a read error. The gene calls are TRBV28 and TRBJ2-1, with D unclear. The CDR3 is made up of 14 amino acids. Germline V gene data show CDR1 as MDHEN and CDR2 as SYDVKM. Between the trimmed V and J ends, which lost 2 bases and 10 bases, there was a span of 15 bases. In DNA, the CDR3 is TGTGCCAGCAGTTTAGGTGGGCTCACCTACGAGCAGTTCTTC. It codes for CASSLGGLTYEQFF.

This clonotype has only a few counts. J is TRBJ2-7 and V is TRBV28, with TRBD1 matching over 9 bases. The CDR3 consists of 16 residues. The V gene's germline CDR1 is MDHEN and CDR2 SYDVKM. Losses at the gene ends were 3 bases for V and 6 bases for J; bases not matched to a gene: 12. In DNA, the CDR3 is TGTGCCAGCAGTTTTTCCACCGGGACAGGGAATACCGAGCAGTACTTC. Residues: CASSFSTGTGNTEQYF.

Concerning this clonotype itself: A much larger clone lies a single base off, so this may be a read error. Here the CDR3 omits its conserved ending phenylalanine or tryptophan, so a read error is the likely source. The rearrangement joins TRBV4-1 to TRBJ1-4, with 7 bases matching TRBD1. Losses at the gene ends were 3 bases for V and 5 bases for J; bases not matched to a gene: 6. Germline V gene sequence: CDR1 MGHRA, CDR2 YSYEKL. This CDR3 region has 15 residues. This CDR3 reads CASSHPDRVNEKLFI. CDR3 in DNA: TGCGCCAGCAGCCACCCAGACAGGGTCAATGAAAAACTGTTTATT.

Turning to this clonotype: This likely stems from a read error, as it lies one base from a far larger clone. The chain joins TRBV11-2 to TRBJ2-1; TRBD2 might be the D (5 bases). The CDR3 is made up of 13 amino acids. From germline, CDR1 is SGHAT and CDR2 FQNNGV. The CDR3 coding sequence is TGTGCCGGCAGCTTAGCGAGGGCCAATGAGCAGTTCTTC. Translated, it gives CAGSLARANEQFF. Combining the CDR3 with reference TRBV11-2 and TRBJ2-1 gives the whole variable domain EAGVAQSPRYKIIEKRQSVAFWCNPISGHATLYWYQQILGQGPKLLIQFQNNGVVDDSQLPKDRFSAERLKGVDSTLKIQPAKLEDSAVYLCAGSLARANEQFFGPGTRLTVL.

This clonotype was observed many times. CDR3 protein: CASSLAGSYNEQFF. CDR3 bases: TGTGCCAGCAGCTTAGCTGGGTCCTACAATGAGCAGTTCTTC. The V and J genes are TRBV7-2 and TRBJ2-1; no definite D call. In germline, CDR1 is SGHTA, CDR2 FQGNSA. The CDR3 covers 14 residues. V lost 0 bases to trimming and J lost 1 base, with 4 bases between them.

The table lists this clonotype with many counts. The J gene is TRBJ2-1, the V gene TRBV5-6; weak D call: TRBD2 (6 bases). The CDR3 loop spans 15 amino acids. CDR1 is SGHDT, CDR2 YYEEEE, per germline. Trimming took off 4 bases at V and 0 bases at J, with 11 bases between the two ends. The CDR3 nucleotides read TGTGCCAGCAGCCCGATCGGGGGCTCCTACAATGAGCAGTTCTTC. Translation: CASSPIGGSYNEQFF.

This clonotype was found many times. The genes are TRBV2 and TRBJ2-1, with D perhaps matching TRBD1 (5 bases). Trimming removed 5 bases from V and 6 bases from J, with 17 bases in between. This CDR3 has 15 residues. Germline loops: CDR1 SNHLY, CDR2 FYNNEI. The CDR3 nucleotides are TGTGCCAGCAGTAGGGGCCCAGCCAGTGCCAATGAGCAGTTCTTC. It specifies CASSRGPASANEQFF. Combining the CDR3 with reference TRBV2 and TRBJ2-1 gives the whole variable domain EPEVTQTPSHQVTQMGQEVILRCVPISNHLYFYWYRQILGQKVEFLVSFYNNEISEKSEIFDDQFSVERPDGSNFTLKIRSTKLEDSAMYFCASSRGPASANEQFFGPGTRLTVL.

This clonotype came up once. A much larger clone lies a single base off, so this may be a read error. In nucleotides, the CDR3 is TGTGCCAGCAACACCGGGACCTCCGCTGAAGCTTTCTTT. Translated, it gives CASNTGTSAEAFF. J is TRBJ1-1 and V is TRBV12-3 or TRBV12-4, with D possibly being TRBD1 (5 bases). The CDR3 extends over 13 amino acids. V dropped 7 bases and J dropped 6 bases, with 15 bases sitting between them.